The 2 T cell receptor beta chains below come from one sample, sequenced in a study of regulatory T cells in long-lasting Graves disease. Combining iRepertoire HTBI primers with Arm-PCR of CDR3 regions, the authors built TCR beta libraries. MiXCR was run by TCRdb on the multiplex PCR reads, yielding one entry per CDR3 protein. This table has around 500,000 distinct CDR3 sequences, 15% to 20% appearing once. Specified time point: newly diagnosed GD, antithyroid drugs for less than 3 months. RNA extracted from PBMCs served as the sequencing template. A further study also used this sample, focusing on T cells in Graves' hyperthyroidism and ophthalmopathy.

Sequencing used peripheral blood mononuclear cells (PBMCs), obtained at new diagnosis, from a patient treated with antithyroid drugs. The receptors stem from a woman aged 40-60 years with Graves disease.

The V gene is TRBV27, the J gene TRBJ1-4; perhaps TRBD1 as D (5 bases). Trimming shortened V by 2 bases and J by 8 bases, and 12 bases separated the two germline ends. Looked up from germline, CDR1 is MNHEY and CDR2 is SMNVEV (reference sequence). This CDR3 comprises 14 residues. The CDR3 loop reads CASSLGGAWEKLFF. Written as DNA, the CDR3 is TGTGCCAGCAGTTTAGGCGGGGCTTGGGAAAAACTGTTTTTT.

CDR3 nucleotides: TGTGCCAGCAGCCATTCCGACAGTTCCTACGAGCAGTACTTC. The encoded protein is CASSHSDSSYEQYF. J is TRBJ2-7 and V is TRBV5-4; a possible D gene is TRBD1 (5 bases). V lost 4 bases, J lost 1 base, and 12 bases lay in between. Germline CDR1 and CDR2: SGHNT and YYREEE (reference sequence). The CDR3 extends over 14 amino acids.